These 2 T cell receptor beta chains originate from one sample sequenced in a study of post-analysis software for immune sequencing data. TCR beta libraries were prepared from cDNA with unique molecular identifiers. MiXCR, run by TCRdb on the PCR reads, gives a single entry per CDR3 protein. The sample holds roughly 670,000 distinct CDR3 sequences, around 64% seen once. No cognate antigen is known for these TCRs. Study observations and caveats: In patients, five or six TRBV segments were more frequent than in controls, with TRBV5-6, TRBV5-1 and TRBV20-1 among them.

The specimen was blood. All receptors derive from a girl aged 2 to 9 with multiple sclerosis.

V gene TRBV5-1 combines with J gene TRBJ2-1; perhaps D is TRBD1 or TRBD2 (5 bases each). Trimming took off 0 bases at V and 4 bases at J, with 14 bases between the two ends. CDR3 size: 16 residues. Germline CDR1 reads SGHRS; CDR2 reads YFSETQ. The CDR3 DNA follows: TGCGCCAGCAGCTTGGACCCCGGGACGAGTTACAATGAGCAGTTCTTC. Translation: CASSLDPGTSYNEQFF.

The V call is TRBV27, the J call TRBJ2-5; 7 positions match TRBD2. Matching the DNA end better, TRBJ2-7 makes the J call doubtful. Looked up from germline, CDR1 is MNHEY and CDR2 is SMNVEV (reference sequence). The CDR3 consists of 16 residues. The CDR3 nucleotides read TGTGCCAGCAGTTTAATCGCGGGAGCCCAAATCTACGAGCAGTACTTC. It is translated as CASSLIAGAQIYEQYF.